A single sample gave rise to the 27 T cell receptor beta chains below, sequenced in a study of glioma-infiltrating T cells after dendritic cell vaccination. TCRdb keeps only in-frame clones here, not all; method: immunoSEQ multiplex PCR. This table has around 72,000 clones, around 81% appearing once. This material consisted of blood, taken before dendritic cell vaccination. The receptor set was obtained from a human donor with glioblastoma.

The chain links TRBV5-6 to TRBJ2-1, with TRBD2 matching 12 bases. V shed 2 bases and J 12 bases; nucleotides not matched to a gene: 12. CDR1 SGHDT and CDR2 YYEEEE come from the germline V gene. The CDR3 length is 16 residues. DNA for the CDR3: TGTGCCAGCAGCTTCCCTCTAGCGGGGGGGGGTGGATGGCAGTTCTTC. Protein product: CASSFPLAGGGGWQFF.

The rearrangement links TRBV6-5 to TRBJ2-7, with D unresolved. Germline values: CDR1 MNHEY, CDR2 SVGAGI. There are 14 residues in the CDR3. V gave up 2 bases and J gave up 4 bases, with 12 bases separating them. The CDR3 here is CASSYPQTVYEQYF. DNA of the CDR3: TGTGCCAGCAGTTACCCCCAGACTGTATACGAGCAGTACTTC.

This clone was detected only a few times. The CDR3 coding sequence is TGCGCCAGCAGCCCTGGGACAGGGAACCCTCTAAGGACCGGGGAGCTGTTTTTT. It yields the protein CASSPGTGNPLRTGELFF. The chain couples TRBV4-1 to TRBJ2-2; 9 bases agree with TRBD1. This CDR3 region has 18 residues. J was trimmed by 5 bases and V by 4 bases; bases with no gene match: 14. Looked up from germline, CDR1 is MGHRA and CDR2 is YSYEKL.

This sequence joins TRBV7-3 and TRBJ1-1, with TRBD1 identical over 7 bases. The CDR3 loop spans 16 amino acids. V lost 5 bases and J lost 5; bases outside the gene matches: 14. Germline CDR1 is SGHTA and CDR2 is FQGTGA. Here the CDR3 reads CASSTRIQGGWTEAFF. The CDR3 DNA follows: TGTGCCAGCAGCACTCGGATCCAGGGGGGCTGGACTGAAGCTTTCTTT.

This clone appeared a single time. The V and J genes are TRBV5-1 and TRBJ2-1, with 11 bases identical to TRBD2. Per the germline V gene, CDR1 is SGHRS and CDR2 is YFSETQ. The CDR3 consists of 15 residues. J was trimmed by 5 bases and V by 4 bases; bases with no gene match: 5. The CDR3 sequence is CASSLGTSGNNEQFF. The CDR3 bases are TGCGCCAGCAGCCTAGGGACTAGCGGAAACAATGAGCAGTTCTTC.

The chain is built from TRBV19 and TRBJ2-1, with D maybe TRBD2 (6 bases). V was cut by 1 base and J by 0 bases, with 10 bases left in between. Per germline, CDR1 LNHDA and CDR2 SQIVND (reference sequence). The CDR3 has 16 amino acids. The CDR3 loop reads CASSIVGGSSYNEQFF. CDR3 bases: TGTGCCAGTAGTATAGTCGGAGGGAGCTCCTACAATGAGCAGTTCTTC.

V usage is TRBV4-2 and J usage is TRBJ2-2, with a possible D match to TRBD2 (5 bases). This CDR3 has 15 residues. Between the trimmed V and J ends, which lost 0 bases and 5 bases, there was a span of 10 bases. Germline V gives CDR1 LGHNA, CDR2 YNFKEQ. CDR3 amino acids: CASSQDFRGTGELFF. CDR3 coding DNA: TGTGCCAGCAGCCAAGATTTTAGAGGGACCGGGGAGCTGTTTTTT.

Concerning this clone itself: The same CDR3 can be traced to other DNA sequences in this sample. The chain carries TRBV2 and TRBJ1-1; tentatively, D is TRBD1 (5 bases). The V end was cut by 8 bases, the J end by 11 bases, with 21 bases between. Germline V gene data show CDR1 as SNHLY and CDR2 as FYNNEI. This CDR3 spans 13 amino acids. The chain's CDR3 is CASCLEFGAAAFF. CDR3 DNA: TGTGCCAGCTGCCTAGAATTTGGGGCCGCGGCTTTCTTT.

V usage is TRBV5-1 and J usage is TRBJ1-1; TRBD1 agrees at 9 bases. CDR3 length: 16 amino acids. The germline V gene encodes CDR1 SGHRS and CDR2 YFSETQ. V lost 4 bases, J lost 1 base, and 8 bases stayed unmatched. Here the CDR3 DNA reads TGCGCCAGCAGCACTCTAAGGACAGGGGCGAACACTGAAGCTTTCTTT. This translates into CASSTLRTGANTEAFF.

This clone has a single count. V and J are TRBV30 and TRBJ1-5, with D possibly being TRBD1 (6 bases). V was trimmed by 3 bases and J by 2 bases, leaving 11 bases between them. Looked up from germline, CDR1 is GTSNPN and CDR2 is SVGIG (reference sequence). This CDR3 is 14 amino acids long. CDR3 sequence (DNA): TGTGCCTGGAGAGAGGGGGTCGGCAATCAGCCCCAGCATTTT. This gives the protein CAWREGVGNQPQHF.

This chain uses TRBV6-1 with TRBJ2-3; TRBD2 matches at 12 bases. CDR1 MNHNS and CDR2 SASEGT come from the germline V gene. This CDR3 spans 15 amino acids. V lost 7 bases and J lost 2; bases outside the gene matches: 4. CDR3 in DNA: TGTGCCAGCACCCTAGCGGGGGGGACCACAGATACGCAGTATTTT. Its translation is CASTLAGGTTDTQYF.

CDR3 sequence reads: CASRRTQGLGETQYF. The CDR3 DNA sequence: TGTGCCAGCAGACGTACCCAGGGTTTGGGAGAGACCCAGTACTTC. The chain uses TRBV5-6 and TRBJ2-5; the D gene is possibly TRBD1 (5 bases). CDR1 and CDR2 from the germline V gene are SGHDT and YYEEEE. This CDR3 has 15 amino acids. The V and J ends lost 5 bases and 4 bases respectively, with 18 bases between them. The full variable domain, with the rest looked up from reference TRBV5-6 and TRBJ2-5, is DAGVTQSPTHLIKTRGQQVTLRCSPKSGHDTVSWYQQALGQGPQFIFQYYEEEERQRGNFPDRFSGHQFPNYSSELNVNALLLGDSALYLCASRRTQGLGETQYFGPGTRLLVL.

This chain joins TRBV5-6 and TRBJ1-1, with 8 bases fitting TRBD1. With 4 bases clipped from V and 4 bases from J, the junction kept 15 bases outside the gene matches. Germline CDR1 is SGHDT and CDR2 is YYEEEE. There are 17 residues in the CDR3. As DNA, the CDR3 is TGTGCCAGCAGCCCGAGAGGACAGGGTAAACGGCGCACTGAAGCTTTCTTT. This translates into CASSPRGQGKRRTEAFF.

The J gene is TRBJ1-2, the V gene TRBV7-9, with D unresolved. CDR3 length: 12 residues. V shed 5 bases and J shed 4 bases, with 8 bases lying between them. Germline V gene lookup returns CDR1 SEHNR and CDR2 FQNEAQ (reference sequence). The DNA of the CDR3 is TGTGCCAGCAGCCGAGATAGCTATGGCTACACCTTC. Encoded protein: CASSRDSYGYTF.

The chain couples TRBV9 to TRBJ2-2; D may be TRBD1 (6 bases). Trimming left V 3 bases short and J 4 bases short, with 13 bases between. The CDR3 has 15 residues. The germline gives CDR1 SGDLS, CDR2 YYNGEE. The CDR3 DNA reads TGTGCCAGCAGCGCCCGGGACACTGTCACCGGGGAGCTGTTTTTT. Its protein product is CASSARDTVTGELFF.

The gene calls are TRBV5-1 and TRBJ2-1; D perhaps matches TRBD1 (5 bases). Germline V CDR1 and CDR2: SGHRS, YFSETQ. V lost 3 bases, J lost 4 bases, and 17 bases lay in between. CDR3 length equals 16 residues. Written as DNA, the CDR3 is TGCGCCAGCAGCTCCAGGGTGGTGGAGCCATACAATGAGCAGTTCTTC. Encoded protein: CASSSRVVEPYNEQFF.

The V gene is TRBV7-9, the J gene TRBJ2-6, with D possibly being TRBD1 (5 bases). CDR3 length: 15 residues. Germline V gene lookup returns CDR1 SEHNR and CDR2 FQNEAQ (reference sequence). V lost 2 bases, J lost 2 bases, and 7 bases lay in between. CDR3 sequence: CASSLWGAGANVLTF. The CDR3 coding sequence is TGTGCCAGCAGCTTATGGGGCGCTGGGGCCAACGTCCTGACTTTC. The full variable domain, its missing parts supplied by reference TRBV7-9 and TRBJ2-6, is DTGVSQNPRHKITKRGQNVTFRCDPISEHNRLYWYRQTLGQGPEFLTYFQNEAQLEKSRLLSDRFSAERPKGSFSTLEIQRTEQGDSAMYLCASSLWGAGANVLTFGAGSRLTVL.

CDR3 sequence reads: CASSVRDNSGNTIYF. The CDR3 bases are TGTGCCAGCAGCGTCCGGGACAACTCTGGAAACACCATATATTTT. The chain joins TRBV4-2 to TRBJ1-3; a possible D gene is TRBD1 (6 bases). There are 15 residues in the CDR3. With 5 bases removed from V and 0 bases from J, the gap between germline ends came to 11 bases. Germline V gene data show CDR1 as LGHNA and CDR2 as YNFKEQ.

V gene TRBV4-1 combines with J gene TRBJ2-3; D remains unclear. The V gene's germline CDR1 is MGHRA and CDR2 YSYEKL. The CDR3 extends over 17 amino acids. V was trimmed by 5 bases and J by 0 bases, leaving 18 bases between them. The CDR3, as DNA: TGCGCCAGCAGCTCTATCCTGGCAGGAAAGAGCACAGATACGCAGTATTTT. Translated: CASSSILAGKSTDTQYF.

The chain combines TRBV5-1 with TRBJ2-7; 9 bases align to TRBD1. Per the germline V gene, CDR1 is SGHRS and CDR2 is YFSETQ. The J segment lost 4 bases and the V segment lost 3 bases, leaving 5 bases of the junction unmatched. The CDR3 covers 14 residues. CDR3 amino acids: CASSYSGTGYEQYF. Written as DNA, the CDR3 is TGCGCCAGCAGCTACAGCGGGACAGGGTACGAGCAGTACTTC.

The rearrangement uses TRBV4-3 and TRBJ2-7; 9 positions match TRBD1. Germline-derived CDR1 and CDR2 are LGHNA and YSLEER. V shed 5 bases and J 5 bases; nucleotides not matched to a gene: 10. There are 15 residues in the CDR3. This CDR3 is CASSMNRRTGDEQYF. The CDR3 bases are TGCGCCAGCAGCATGAACCGGCGGACAGGGGACGAGCAGTACTTC.

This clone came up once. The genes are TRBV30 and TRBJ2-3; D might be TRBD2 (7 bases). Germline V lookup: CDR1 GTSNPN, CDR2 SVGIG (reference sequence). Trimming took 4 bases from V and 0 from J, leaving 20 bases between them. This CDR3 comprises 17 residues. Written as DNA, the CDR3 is TGTGCCTGGATGAGGGGGGGGGTTGGTTCTAGCACAGATACGCAGTATTTT. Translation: CAWMRGGVGSSTDTQYF.

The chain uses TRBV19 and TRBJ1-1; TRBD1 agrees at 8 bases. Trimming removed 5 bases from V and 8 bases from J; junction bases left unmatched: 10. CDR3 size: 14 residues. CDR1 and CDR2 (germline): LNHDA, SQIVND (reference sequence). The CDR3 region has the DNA TGTGCCAGTAGTCCGCAGGGGGGGGACAGGGAAGCTTTCTTT. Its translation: CASSPQGGDREAFF.

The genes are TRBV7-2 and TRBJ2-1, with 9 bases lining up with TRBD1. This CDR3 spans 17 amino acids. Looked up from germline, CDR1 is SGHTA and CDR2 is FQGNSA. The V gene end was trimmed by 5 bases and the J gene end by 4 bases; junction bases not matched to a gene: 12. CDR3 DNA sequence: TGTGCCAGCAGCCCCACAGACTCGGGACAGGGATACAATGAGCAGTTCTTC. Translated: CASSPTDSGQGYNEQFF.

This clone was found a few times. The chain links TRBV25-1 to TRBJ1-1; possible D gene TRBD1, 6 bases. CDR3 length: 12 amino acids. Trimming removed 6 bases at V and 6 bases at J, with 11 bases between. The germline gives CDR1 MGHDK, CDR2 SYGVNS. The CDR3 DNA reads TGTGCCAGCAGACAGGGTTTAGCTGAAGCTTTCTTT. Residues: CASRQGLAEAFF.

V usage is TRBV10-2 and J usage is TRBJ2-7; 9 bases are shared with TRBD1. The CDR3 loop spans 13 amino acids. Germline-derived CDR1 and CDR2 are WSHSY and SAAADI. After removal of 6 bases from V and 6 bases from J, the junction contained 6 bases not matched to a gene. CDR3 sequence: CASRTGGNIEQYF. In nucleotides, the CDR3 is TGCGCCAGCAGGACAGGGGGAAATATCGAGCAGTACTTC.

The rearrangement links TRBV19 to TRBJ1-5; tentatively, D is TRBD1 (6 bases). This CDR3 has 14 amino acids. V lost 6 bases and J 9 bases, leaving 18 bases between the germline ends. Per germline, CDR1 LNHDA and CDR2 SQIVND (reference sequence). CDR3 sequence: CASRGGQGHSPQHF. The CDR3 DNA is TGTGCCAGTAGGGGGGGGCAGGGCCATTCGCCCCAGCATTTT.